A selection of T cell receptor beta chains follows, all from one sample in a study of vaccination effects on CD4 cells after COVID-19. Here immunoSEQ multiplex PCR was the method, and the copy in TCRdb shows in-frame clones only, minus some. This table has 57,000 or so clones, nearly 80% appearing once. Their antigen targets remain unknown. This specimen consisted of CD4+ T cells from PBMCs cultured without peptide, obtained after COVID-19 vaccination. These receptors all stem from a human donor who received a COVID-19 vaccine. Each CDR3 is given with its conserved first and last residue. The order of the fields is clone size, D gene, CDR3 length, J gene, V gene, CDR3 protein, CDR3 DNA. The D gene is left open where the match is weak. Only part of the rows carry a size: once, few, many, or a class if the clone is expanded.

size: .; D: TRBD2; length: 15; J: TRBJ2-1; V: TRBV2; CDR3: CASSLGTSGRNEQFF; DNA: TGTGCCAGCAGCCTAGGGACTAGCGGGCGCAATGAGCAGTTCTTC
size: few; D: .; length: 13; J: TRBJ1-4; V: TRBV4-2; CDR3: CASSQAKSEKLFF; DNA: TGTGCCAGCAGCCAAGCCAAGAGTGAAAAACTGTTTTTT
size: .; D: .; length: 12; J: TRBJ2-7; V: TRBV5-6; CDR3: CASSPSTYEQYF; DNA: TGTGCCAGCAGCCCGTCAACTTACGAGCAGTACTTC
size: .; D: .; length: 13; J: TRBJ2-3; V: TRBV11-2; CDR3: CASSFSDGGAQYF; DNA: TGTGCCAGCAGCTTTTCCGACGGTGGGGCGCAGTATTTT
size: few; D: .; length: 11; J: TRBJ1-2; V: TRBV28; CDR3: CASSLREGYTF; DNA: TGTGCCAGCAGTTTAAGGGAGGGCTACACCTTC
size: .; D: TRBD1; length: 13; J: TRBJ1-2; V: TRBV29-1; CDR3: CSVGDRNLYGYTF; DNA: TGCAGCGTTGGGGACAGAAATCTCTATGGCTACACCTTC
size: .; D: .; length: 13; J: TRBJ1-4; V: TRBV28; CDR3: CASSLGGGEKLFF; DNA: TGTGCCAGCAGTTTAGGGGGCGGAGAAAAACTGTTTTTT
size: .; D: TRBD2; length: 17; J: TRBJ2-5; V: TRBV5-4; CDR3: CASSLGSGRGAQETQYF; DNA: TGTGCCAGCAGCTTGGGAAGCGGGAGGGGGGCCCAAGAGACCCAGTACTTC
size: .; D: TRBD1; length: 14; J: TRBJ1-1; V: TRBV5-1; CDR3: CASSLEGAGTEAFF; DNA: TGCGCCAGCAGCTTGGAGGGGGCGGGCACTGAAGCTTTCTTT
size: .; D: .; length: 15; J: TRBJ2-5; V: TRBV2; CDR3: CASTSMGGLQETQYF; DNA: TGTGCCAGCACTAGTATGGGCGGCCTCCAAGAGACCCAGTACTTC
size: .; D: TRBD1; length: 15; J: TRBJ2-6; V: TRBV29-1; CDR3: CSVLDRGRGANVLTF; DNA: TGCAGCGTCCTGGACAGGGGGCGGGGGGCCAACGTCCTGACTTTC
size: .; D: .; length: 15; J: TRBJ2-1; V: TRBV19; CDR3: CASSPGRGSYNEQFF; DNA: TGTGCCAGTAGTCCCGGTCGGGGGTCCTACAATGAGCAGTTCTTC
size: .; D: .; length: 11; J: TRBJ2-7; V: TRBV6-1; CDR3: CASSELYEQYF; DNA: TGTGCCAGCAGTGAACTCTACGAGCAGTACTTC
size: .; D: TRBD2; length: 11; J: TRBJ2-7; V: TRBV7-8; CDR3: CASSLGGESYF; DNA: TGTGCCAGCAGCTTGGGGGGGGAGAGCTACTTC
size: few; D: .; length: 14; J: TRBJ1-5; V: TRBV2; CDR3: CASSVRRSNQPQHF; DNA: TGTGCCAGCAGTGTAAGGAGGAGCAATCAGCCCCAGCATTTT
size: .; D: .; length: 14; J: TRBJ2-4; V: TRBV5-1; CDR3: CASSLGQSKNIQYF; DNA: TGCGCCAGCAGCTTGGGACAGTCCAAAAACATTCAGTACTTC
size: .; D: TRBD1; length: 14; J: TRBJ1-5; V: TRBV28; CDR3: CASSERTGRQPQHF; DNA: TGTGCCAGCAGTGAAAGGACAGGGCGGCAGCCCCAGCATTTT
size: .; D: TRBD2; length: 14; J: TRBJ2-7; V: TRBV6-6; CDR3: CASTRGLGVGRQYF; DNA: TGTGCCAGCACTAGGGGACTAGGCGTCGGACGGCAGTACTTC
size: few; D: .; length: 14; J: TRBJ2-3; V: TRBV7-8; CDR3: CASFSRGGADTQYF; DNA: TGTGCCAGCTTTTCCCGCGGTGGGGCAGATACGCAGTATTTT
size: .; D: TRBD1; length: 13; J: TRBJ2-5; V: TRBV5-5; CDR3: CASSLTGEETQYF; DNA: TGTGCCAGCAGCTTGACAGGGGAAGAGACCCAGTACTTC
size: .; D: TRBD2; length: 15; J: TRBJ2-5; V: TRBV5-1; CDR3: CASSLRGLAEETQYF; DNA: TGCGCCAGCAGCTTGAGGGGACTAGCGGAAGAGACCCAGTACTTC
size: .; D: .; length: 13; J: TRBJ2-3; V: TRBV12-3/TRBV12-4; CDR3: CASSFSSGDTQYF; DNA: TGTGCCAGCAGTTTTTCCTCCGGAGATACGCAGTATTTT
size: .; D: .; length: 14; J: TRBJ1-2; V: TRBV30; CDR3: CAWSGTASSYGYTF; DNA: TGTGCCTGGAGTGGGACAGCCTCCTCCTATGGCTACACCTTC
size: .; D: .; length: 13; J: TRBJ1-2; V: TRBV12-3/TRBV12-4; CDR3: CASSPRPFHGYTF; DNA: TGTGCCAGCAGCCCTCGGCCTTTCCATGGCTACACCTTC
size: medium-sized; D: .; length: 11; J: TRBJ1-2; V: TRBV29-1; CDR3: CSVSVGGGYTF; DNA: TGCAGCGTGTCCGTGGGGGGCGGCTACACCTTC
size: .; D: .; length: 13; J: TRBJ1-2; V: TRBV5-4; CDR3: CASSLAQPYGYTF; DNA: TGTGCCAGCAGCTTGGCACAGCCCTATGGCTACACCTTC
size: .; D: .; length: 13; J: TRBJ1-1; V: TRBV10-3; CDR3: CAISEKTNTEAFF; DNA: TGTGCCATCAGTGAGAAGACAAACACTGAAGCTTTCTTT
size: few; D: TRBD1; length: 15; J: TRBJ2-1; V: TRBV7-2; CDR3: CASSLGGTGEYEQFF; DNA: TGTGCCAGCAGCTTAGGGGGGACAGGGGAGTATGAGCAGTTCTTC
size: .; D: TRBD1; length: 18; J: TRBJ2-7; V: TRBV7-2; CDR3: CASSLAHDRGRFSYEQYF; DNA: TGTGCCAGCAGCTTAGCTCATGACAGGGGGCGGTTTAGCTACGAGCAGTACTTC